This T cell receptor (beta chain) was retrieved from a study of blood T cell repertoires in COVID-19. Study-wide background: Samples taken during acute and convalescent COVID-19 were collected in the United States, Italy and Spain. Sample material is recorded as cDNA or gDNA derived from T cells, B-cell-depleted T cells, or PBMCs.

This CDR3 comprises 14 residues. CDR1 and CDR2 (germline): SGHTA, FQGNSA. The V end was cut by 2 bases, the J end by 1 base, with 8 bases between. Categorization into cohorts depended on clinical history that participants reported. Original analysis: Amplification with reference gene primers provided the estimates of nucleated cell counts. Assay: immunoSEQ multiplex PCR; the TCRdb copy retains only in-frame clones and omits some. The V and J calls and clone size were taken over from that table, and D and trimming were inferred from the DNA. The sample shows approximately 300,000 clones, 90% to 95% of them seen only once.

This clonotype was obtained from a woman aged 25 to 45 who had been exposed to COVID-19. The sequenced sample was PBMCs or T cells enriched from blood (not recorded which). The chain is built from TRBV7-2 and TRBJ2-5; a weak D match, TRBD2 (6 bases). The CDR3 protein is CASSLWGLQETQYF. The CDR3 nucleotides read TGTGCCAGCAGCTTATGGGGACTCCAAGAGACCCAGTACTTC.